This T cell receptor (beta chain) was profiled in a study of cytomegalovirus exposure and HLA in healthy donors. Study overall: In a later analysis, it was reported that the 110 or so validation repertoires had been produced on the same platform as the 700 or so repertoires belonging to the first cohort.

Assay used: immunoSEQ multiplex PCR; TCRdb lists only in-frame clones, some missing. The sample includes 100,000 to 120,000 clones, around 89% of them seen just once. General study findings and limits: It was found in a later analysis that first-cohort TCR clusters tended to co-occur in the roughly 120 validation repertoires. Three chains linked to CMV were shown in vitro to be specific for CMV antigens.

About this clone itself: What it binds is unknown.

The donors were part of the validation cohort of around 110 subjects. That cohort was separate from the first cohort, which comprised 500 to 850 subjects. The sequenced sample consisted of PBMCs. This clonotype was obtained from a woman in her twenties or thirties in good health and CMV-seropositive.

The CDR3 DNA is TGTGCCACAAGGACGGGCGGGAGGGAGGCAGATACGCAGTATTTT. This translates into CATRTGGREADTQYF. V gene TRBV2 combines with J gene TRBJ2-3; 9 bases fit TRBD2. Unmatched junction bases numbered 12, after V lost 10 bases and J lost 4 bases. The CDR3 is 15 residues long. CDR1 and CDR2 from the germline V gene are SNHLY and FYNNEI. Variable domain in full (rest from reference TRBV2 and TRBJ2-3): EPEVTQTPSHQVTQMGQEVILRCVPISNHLYFYWYRQILGQKVEFLVSFYNNEISEKSEIFDDQFSVERPDGSNFTLKIRSTKLEDSAMYFCATRTGGREADTQYFGPGTRLTVL.